This T cell receptor beta chain was observed in a study of T cell responses to AZD1222 COVID-19 vaccine. TCRdb keeps only in-frame clones here, not all; method: immunoSEQ multiplex PCR. The table lists 100,000 to 120,000 clones, about 80% of them singletons, with approximately 5% in the top ten. The CDR3 sequence is 14 residues long. Between the trimmed V and J ends, which lost 4 bases and 4 bases, there was a span of 11 bases. Germline V gives CDR1 SGDLS, CDR2 YYNGEE. Study-level points and caveats: Spike-specific TCR repertoires showed rising breadth and depth after two AZD1222 doses. Most donors were white British, females outnumbered males, and clonal diversity was possibly underestimated. After the peak T cell response, and only then, were repertoires sampled. Reportedly, nearly half of unique spike TCRs recognized epitopes outside B.1.351/B.1.1.7 mutations.

In the case of this clone: The antigen is not known.

The sequence derives from an adult in good health. V gene TRBV9 combines with J gene TRBJ1-4; D is undetermined. This specimen was peripheral blood, taken on day 0 of AZD1222 vaccination. CDR3 amino acids: CASSLGSNNEKLFF. Written as DNA, the CDR3 is TGTGCCAGCAGCCTGGGGAGCAATAATGAAAAACTGTTTTTT.